These 14 T cell receptor beta chains share one sample of origin, sequenced in a study of cytomegalovirus exposure and HLA in healthy donors. The PCR made use of 60 Vbeta and 13 Jbeta primers. Measured with immunoSEQ multiplex PCR; TCRdb has only the in-frame clones, and not every one. The sample records around 190,000 clones, around 80% being singletons. Sequencing was performed on PBMCs. The receptors derive from a woman aged 30 to 39 in good health and CMV-seropositive.

V usage is TRBV6-1 and J usage is TRBJ1-3; D gene uncertain. The length of the CDR3 is 14 residues. Germline CDR1 reads MNHNS; CDR2 reads SASEGT. The V gene lost 5 bases and the J gene lost 0 bases, with 8 bases spanning the gap. CDR3 residues: CASSPVYSGNTIYF. CDR3 nucleotides: TGTGCCAGCAGTCCCGTATACTCTGGAAACACCATATATTTT.

This rearrangement joins TRBV18 to TRBJ2-2; TRBD2 agrees at 12 bases. After removal of 4 bases from V and 5 bases from J, the junction contained 5 bases not matched to a gene. Germline loops: CDR1 KGHSH, CDR2 LQKENI. This CDR3 spans 16 amino acids. The CDR3 loop reads CASSLGLAGRTGELFF. CDR3 bases: TGTGCCAGCTCACTTGGACTAGCGGGGAGGACCGGGGAGCTGTTTTTT.

This clone was seen once. The CDR3 spells CASSEDVEETQYF. The CDR3 DNA is TGTGCCAGCAGTGAAGATGTAGAAGAGACCCAGTACTTC. V usage is TRBV2 and J usage is TRBJ2-5, with no clear D. Per germline, CDR1 SNHLY and CDR2 FYNNEI. This CDR3 contains 13 residues. Trimming took off 1 base at V and 3 bases at J, with 6 bases between the two ends.

V and J are TRBV4-3 and TRBJ2-4, with D possibly TRBD1 on 6 matching bases. CDR3 size: 15 residues. Germline CDR1 is LGHNA and CDR2 is YSLEER. The germline V and J ends were trimmed by 4 bases and 2 bases, with 12 bases remaining between them. The CDR3 region has the DNA TGCGCCAGCAGCCTAGTGGACAGCCCCAAAAACATTCAGTACTTC. Translated, it gives CASSLVDSPKNIQYF.

The V call is TRBV11-2, the J call TRBJ1-2, with D hard to call. V was cut by 5 bases and J by 8 bases, with 12 bases left in between. CDR3 length: 12 residues. CDR1 and CDR2 (germline): SGHAT, FQNNGV. The CDR3 spells CASSNSNSGYTF. CDR3 coding DNA: TGTGCCAGCAGCAATTCCAACAGCGGCTACACCTTC.

For the CDR3, the DNA is TGTGCCAGCAGCGAGATGGGAGTCCGGGAGCAGTACTTC. Its protein is CASSEMGVREQYF. The chain links TRBV6-1 to TRBJ2-7, with a possible D match to TRBD2 (5 bases). CDR3 length equals 13 residues. Trimming left V 6 bases short and J 7 bases short, with 16 bases between. The V gene's germline CDR1 is MNHNS and CDR2 SASEGT.

The chain links TRBV6-7 to TRBJ2-2, with 8 nucleotides matching TRBD1. TRBV6-7 is sorted into the ORF group, with uncertain function. This CDR3 region has 18 residues. The trim removed 5 bases at V and 5 bases at J, leaving 16 bases unmatched. The CDR3 here is CASSLSSGQAKGTGELFF. The CDR3 DNA is TGTGCCAGCAGTCTCTCCTCGGGACAGGCAAAAGGGACCGGGGAGCTGTTTTTT.

The V and J genes are TRBV7-2 and TRBJ2-3; 10 bases line up with TRBD2. V was pared by 1 base and J by 4 bases, with 5 bases of the junction left unmatched. The V gene's germline CDR1 is SGHTA and CDR2 FQGNSA. This CDR3 comprises 16 residues. The CDR3 is CASSLVGTSVADTQYF. DNA of the CDR3: TGTGCCAGCAGCTTAGTAGGGACTAGCGTCGCAGATACGCAGTATTTT.

This chain joins TRBV7-9 and TRBJ2-7; TRBD1 might be the D (6 bases). The CDR3 runs 11 residues. V was trimmed by 5 bases and J by 4 bases, leaving 6 bases between them. In germline, CDR1 is SEHNR, CDR2 FQNEAQ (reference sequence). CDR3 bases: TGTGCCAGCAGCAGGGGGTACGAGCAGTACTTC. Protein: CASSRGYEQYF.

This clone was detected once. V is TRBV10-2 and J is TRBJ2-1; no clear D. The CDR3 loop spans 13 amino acids. The germline V gene has CDR1 WSHSY and CDR2 SAAADI. V was pared by 0 bases and J by 12 bases, with 12 bases between. The CDR3: CASSESSLERQFF. For the CDR3, the DNA is TGCGCCAGCAGTGAGTCGTCGCTAGAGAGGCAGTTCTTC.

This chain links TRBV5-5 with TRBJ1-2, with D possibly being TRBD1 (6 bases). The CDR3 is 14 residues long. V was cut by 3 bases and J by 6 bases, with 15 bases left in between. CDR1 is SGHKS and CDR2 is YYEKEE in the germline V gene (reference sequence). The CDR3 DNA reads as TGTGCCAGCAGCTGGGCGGGGGGGCTCGATGGCTACACCTTC. Translated: CASSWAGGLDGYTF.

This CDR3 is CASSLARDYGYTF. The DNA for the CDR3 is TGTGCCAGCAGCTTGGCCAGGGACTATGGCTACACCTTC. The chain has TRBV5-8 and TRBJ1-2, with D perhaps matching TRBD1 (5 bases). This CDR3 has 13 amino acids. The V gene lost 0 bases and the J gene lost 3 bases, with 6 bases spanning the gap. Germline V lookup: CDR1 SGHTS, CDR2 YDEGEE.

In its sample, this clone was seen once. The chain's CDR3 is CASSLTTWDRVDTQYF. The CDR3 nucleotides are TGTGCCAGCAGCTTAACGACATGGGACAGGGTCGATACGCAGTATTTT. The rearrangement links TRBV7-8 to TRBJ2-3; 9 nucleotides agree with TRBD1. The CDR3 runs 16 residues. V dropped 2 bases and J dropped 6; count of bases not matched to a gene: 9. The germline V gene has CDR1 SGHVS and CDR2 FQNEAQ.

J is TRBJ2-1 and V is TRBV4-1; 8 bases match TRBD2. The CDR3 extends over 14 amino acids. Trimming at V came to 2 bases and at J to 12 bases, leaving 9 bases not matched to a gene. CDR1 and CDR2 (germline): MGHRA, YSYEKL. Here the CDR3 reads CASSQPGGRSGQFF. CDR3 nucleotides: TGCGCCAGCAGCCAACCGGGGGGGAGGAGCGGGCAGTTCTTC.